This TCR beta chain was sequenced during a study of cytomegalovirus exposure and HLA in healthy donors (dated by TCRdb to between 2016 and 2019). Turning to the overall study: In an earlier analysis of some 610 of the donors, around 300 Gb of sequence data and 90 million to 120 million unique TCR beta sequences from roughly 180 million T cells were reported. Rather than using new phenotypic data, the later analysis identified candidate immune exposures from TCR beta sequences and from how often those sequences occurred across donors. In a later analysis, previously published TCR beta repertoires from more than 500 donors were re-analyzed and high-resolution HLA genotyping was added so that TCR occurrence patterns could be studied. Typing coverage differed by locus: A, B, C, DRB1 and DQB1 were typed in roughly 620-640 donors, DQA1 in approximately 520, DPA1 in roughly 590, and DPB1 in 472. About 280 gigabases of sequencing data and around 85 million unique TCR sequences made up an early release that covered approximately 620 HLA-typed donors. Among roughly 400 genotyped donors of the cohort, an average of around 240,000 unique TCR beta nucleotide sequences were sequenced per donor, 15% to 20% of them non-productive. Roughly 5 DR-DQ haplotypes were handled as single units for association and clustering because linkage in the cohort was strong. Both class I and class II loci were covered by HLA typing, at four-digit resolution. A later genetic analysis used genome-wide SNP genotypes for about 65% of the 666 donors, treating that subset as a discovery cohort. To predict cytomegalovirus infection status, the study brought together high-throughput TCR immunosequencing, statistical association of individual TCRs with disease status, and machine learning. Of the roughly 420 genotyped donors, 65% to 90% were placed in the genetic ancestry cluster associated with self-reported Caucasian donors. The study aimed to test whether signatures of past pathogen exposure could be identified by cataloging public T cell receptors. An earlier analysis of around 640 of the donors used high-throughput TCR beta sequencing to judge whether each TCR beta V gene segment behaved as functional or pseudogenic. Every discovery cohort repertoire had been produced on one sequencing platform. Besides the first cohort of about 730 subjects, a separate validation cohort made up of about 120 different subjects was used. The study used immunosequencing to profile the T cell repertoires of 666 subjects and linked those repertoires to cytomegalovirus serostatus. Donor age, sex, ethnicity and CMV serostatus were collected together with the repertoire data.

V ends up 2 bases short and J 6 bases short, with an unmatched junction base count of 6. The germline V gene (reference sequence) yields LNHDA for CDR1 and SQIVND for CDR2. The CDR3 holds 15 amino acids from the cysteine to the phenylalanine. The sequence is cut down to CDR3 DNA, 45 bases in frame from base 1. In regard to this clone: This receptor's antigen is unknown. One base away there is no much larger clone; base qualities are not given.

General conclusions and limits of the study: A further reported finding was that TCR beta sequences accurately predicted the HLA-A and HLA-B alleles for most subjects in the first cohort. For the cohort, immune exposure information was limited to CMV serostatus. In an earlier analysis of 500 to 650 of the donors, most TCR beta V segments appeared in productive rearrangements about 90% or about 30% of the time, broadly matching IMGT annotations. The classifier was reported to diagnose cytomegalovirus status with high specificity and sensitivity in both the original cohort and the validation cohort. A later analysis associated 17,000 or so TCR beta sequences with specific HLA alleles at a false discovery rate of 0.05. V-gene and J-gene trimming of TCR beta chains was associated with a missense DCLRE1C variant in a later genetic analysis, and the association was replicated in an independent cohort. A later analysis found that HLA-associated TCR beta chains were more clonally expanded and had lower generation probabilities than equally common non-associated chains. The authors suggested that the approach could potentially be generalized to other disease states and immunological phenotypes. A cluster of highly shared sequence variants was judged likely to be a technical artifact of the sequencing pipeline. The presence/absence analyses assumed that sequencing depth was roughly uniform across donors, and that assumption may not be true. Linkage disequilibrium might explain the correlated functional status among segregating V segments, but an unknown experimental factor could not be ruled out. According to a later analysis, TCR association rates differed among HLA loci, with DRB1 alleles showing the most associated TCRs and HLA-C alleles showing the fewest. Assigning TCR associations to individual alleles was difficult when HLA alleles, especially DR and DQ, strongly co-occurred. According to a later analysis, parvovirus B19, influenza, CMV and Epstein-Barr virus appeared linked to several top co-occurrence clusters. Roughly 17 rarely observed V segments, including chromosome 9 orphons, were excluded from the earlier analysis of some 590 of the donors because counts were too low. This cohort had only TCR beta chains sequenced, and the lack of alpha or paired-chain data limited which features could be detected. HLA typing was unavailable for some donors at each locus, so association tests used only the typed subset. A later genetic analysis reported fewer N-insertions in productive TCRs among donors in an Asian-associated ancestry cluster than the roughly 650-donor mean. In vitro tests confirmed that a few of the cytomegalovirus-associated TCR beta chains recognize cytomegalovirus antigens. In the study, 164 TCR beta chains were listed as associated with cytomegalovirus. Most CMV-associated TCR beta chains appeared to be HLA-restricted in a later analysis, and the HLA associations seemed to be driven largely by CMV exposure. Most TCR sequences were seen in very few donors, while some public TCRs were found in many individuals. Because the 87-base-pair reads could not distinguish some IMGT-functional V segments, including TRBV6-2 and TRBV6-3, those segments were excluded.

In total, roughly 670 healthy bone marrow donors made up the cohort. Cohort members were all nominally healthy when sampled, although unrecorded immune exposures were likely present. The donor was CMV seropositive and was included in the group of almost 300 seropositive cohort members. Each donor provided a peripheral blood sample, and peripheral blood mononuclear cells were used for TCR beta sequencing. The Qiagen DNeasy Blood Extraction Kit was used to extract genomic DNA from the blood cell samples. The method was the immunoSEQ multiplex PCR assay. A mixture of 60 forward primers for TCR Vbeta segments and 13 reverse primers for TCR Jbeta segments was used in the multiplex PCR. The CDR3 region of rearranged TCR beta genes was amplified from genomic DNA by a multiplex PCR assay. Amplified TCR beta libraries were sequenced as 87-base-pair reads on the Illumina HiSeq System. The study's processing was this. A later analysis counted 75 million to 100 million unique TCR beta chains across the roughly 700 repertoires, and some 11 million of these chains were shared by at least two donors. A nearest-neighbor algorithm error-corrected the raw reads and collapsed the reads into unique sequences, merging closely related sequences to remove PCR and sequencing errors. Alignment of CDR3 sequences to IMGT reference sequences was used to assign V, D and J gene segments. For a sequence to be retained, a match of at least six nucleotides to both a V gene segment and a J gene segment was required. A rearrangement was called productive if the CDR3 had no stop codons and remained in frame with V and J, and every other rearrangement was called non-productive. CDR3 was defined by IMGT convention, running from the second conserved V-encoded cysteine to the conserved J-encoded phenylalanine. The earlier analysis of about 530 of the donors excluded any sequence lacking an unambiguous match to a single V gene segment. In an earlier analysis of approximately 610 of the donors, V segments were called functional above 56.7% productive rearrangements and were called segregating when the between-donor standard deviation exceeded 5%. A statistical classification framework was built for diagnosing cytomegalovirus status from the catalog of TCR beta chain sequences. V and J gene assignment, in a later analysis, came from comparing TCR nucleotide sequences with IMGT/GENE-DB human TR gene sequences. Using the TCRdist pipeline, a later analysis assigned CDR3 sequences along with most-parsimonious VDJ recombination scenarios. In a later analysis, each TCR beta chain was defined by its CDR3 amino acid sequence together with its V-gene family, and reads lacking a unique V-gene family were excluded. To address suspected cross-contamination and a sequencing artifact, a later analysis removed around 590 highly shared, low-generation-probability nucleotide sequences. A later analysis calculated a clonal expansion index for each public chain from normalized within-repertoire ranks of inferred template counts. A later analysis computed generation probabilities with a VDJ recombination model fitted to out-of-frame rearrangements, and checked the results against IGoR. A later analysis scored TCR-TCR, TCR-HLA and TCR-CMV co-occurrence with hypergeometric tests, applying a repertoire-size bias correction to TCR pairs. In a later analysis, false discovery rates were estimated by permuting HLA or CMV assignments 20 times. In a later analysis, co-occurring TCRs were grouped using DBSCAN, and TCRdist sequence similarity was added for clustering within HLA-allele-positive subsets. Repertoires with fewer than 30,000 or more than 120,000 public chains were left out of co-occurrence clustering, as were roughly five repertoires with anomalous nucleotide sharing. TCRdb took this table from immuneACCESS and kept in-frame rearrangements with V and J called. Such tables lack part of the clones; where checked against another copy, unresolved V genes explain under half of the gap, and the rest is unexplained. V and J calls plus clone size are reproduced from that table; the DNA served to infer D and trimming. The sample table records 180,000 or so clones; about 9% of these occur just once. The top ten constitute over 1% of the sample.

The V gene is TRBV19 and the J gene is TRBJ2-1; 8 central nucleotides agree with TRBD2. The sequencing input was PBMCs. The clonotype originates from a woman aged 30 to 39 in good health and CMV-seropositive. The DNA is TGTGCCAGTAGTATAACGGCTAGCGGGCTCAATGAGCAGTTCTTC. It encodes CASSITASGLNEQFF.